This entry is about one TCR beta chain. As yet, its antigen is unknown. Primers for the PCR totalled 60 Vbeta and 13 Jbeta. This table comes from immunoSEQ multiplex PCR, and its TCRdb copy is limited to in-frame clones, with some not included. Here the sample spans fewer than 150,000 clones, approximately 80% being singletons. The data originate from a study of cytomegalovirus exposure and HLA in healthy donors. V trimming: 7 bases; J trimming: 7 bases; junction bases outside the gene matches: 7. This CDR3 region has 14 residues. The germline CDR1 and CDR2 sequences are SGHTA and FQGTGA. Study-level findings and limits: Cytomegalovirus-associated TCR beta chains were listed, numbering 150 to 200. A later analysis found most CMV-associated TCR beta chains apparently HLA-restricted.

This TCR derives from a man aged 45-60 years in good health and CMV-seronegative. The sequencing input was PBMCs. V gene TRBV7-3 combines with J gene TRBJ2-7, with 13 bases lining up with TRBD2. The CDR3 loop reads CASNHGLAGEEQYF. The CDR3 DNA reads TGTGCCAGCAACCATGGACTAGCGGGGGAAGAGCAGTACTTC.